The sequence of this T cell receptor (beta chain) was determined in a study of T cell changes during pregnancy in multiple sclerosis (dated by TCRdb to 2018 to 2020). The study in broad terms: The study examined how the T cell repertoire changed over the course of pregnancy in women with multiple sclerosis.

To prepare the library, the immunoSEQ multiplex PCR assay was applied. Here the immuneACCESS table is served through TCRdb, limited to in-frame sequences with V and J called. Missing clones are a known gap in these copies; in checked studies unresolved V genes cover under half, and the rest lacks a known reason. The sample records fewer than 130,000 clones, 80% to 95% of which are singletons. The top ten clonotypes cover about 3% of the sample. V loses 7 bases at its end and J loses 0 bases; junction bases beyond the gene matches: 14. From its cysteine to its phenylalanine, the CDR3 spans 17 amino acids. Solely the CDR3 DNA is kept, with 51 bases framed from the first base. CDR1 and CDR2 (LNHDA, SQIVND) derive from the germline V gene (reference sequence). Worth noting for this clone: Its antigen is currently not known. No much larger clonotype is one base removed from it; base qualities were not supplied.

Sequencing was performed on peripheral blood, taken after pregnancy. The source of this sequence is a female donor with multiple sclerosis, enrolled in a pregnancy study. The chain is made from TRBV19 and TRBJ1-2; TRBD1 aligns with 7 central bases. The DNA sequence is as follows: TGTGCCAGTATCCCCGGGACAGACCTAAGAGCTAACTATGGCTACACCTTC. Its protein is CASIPGTDLRANYGYTF.